The 9 T cell receptor beta chains presented below share a single source sample, sequenced in a study of response to subunit inactivated influenza vaccine. A single record per CDR3 protein comes from TCRdb applying MiXCR to the RT-PCR reads. The sample lists 530,000 or so distinct CDR3 sequences, 14% occurring once. Sequencing used PBMCs from blood, obtained roughly 13 days after vaccination. The receptors were gathered from a man in his fifties or sixties who received an inactivated influenza vaccine.

This clonotype was counted between two and nine times. The CDR3 sequence: CASSPGRSEKLFF. DNA of the CDR3: TGTGCCAGCAGCCCGGGACGGAGTGAAAAACTGTTTTTT. The V and J genes are TRBV7-9 and TRBJ1-4; D possibly corresponds to TRBD1 (5 bases). V was trimmed by 5 bases and J by 7 bases, leaving 11 bases between them. There are 13 residues in the CDR3. Germline values: CDR1 SEHNR, CDR2 FQNEAQ (reference sequence).

The V call is TRBV14, the J call TRBJ2-3; D is perhaps TRBD1 (7 bases). Trimming took 4 bases from V and 0 from J, leaving 17 bases between them. The CDR3 is 17 residues long. Germline values: CDR1 SGHDN, CDR2 FVKESK. Here the CDR3 DNA reads TGTGCCAGCAGCCCCTTCCAGGGGGGTGGAAGCACAGATACGCAGTATTTT. This codes for CASSPFQGGGSTDTQYF.

This clonotype was detected ten times or more. The gene calls are TRBV5-1 and TRBJ2-3, with 8 bases identical to TRBD1. J lost 5 bases, V lost 4 bases, and 6 bases had no gene match. The CDR3 loop spans 14 amino acids. Germline loops: CDR1 SGHRS, CDR2 YFSETQ. CDR3 DNA: TGCGCCAGCAGCCCAGGGGGCCTTGGAGATACGCAGTATTTT. Translating it yields CASSPGGLGDTQYF.

J is TRBJ2-1 and V is TRBV6-2 or TRBV6-3; maybe TRBD1 (6 bases). Germline V gene lookup returns CDR1 MNHEY and CDR2 SVGEGT. The CDR3 runs 15 residues. Between the trimmed V and J ends, which lost 2 bases and 7 bases, there was a span of 15 bases. CDR3 coding DNA: TGTGCCAGCAGTTACGGACAGACAACTAAGAATGAGCAGTTCTTC. Protein sequence: CASSYGQTTKNEQFF.

This clonotype was seen at least ten times. The gene calls are TRBV20-1 and TRBJ1-4; TRBD1 is a possible D gene (6 bases). Trimming removed 1 base at V and 3 bases at J, with 6 bases between. Germline V CDR1 and CDR2: DFQATT, SNEGSKA (reference sequence). The length of the CDR3 is 13 residues. The chain's CDR3 is CSARGTANEKLFF. The CDR3 nucleotides read TGCAGTGCTAGAGGGACAGCTAATGAAAAACTGTTTTTT.

This chain uses TRBV11-2 with TRBJ2-7; 11 bases map to TRBD2. Germline V lookup: CDR1 SGHAT, CDR2 FQNNGV. The V segment lost 1 base and the J segment 1 base; nucleotides outside the gene matches: 6. This CDR3 is built from 17 residues. The CDR3 loop is CASSLATGTSGSYEQYF. DNA for the CDR3: TGTGCCAGCAGCTTAGCTACCGGGACTAGCGGTTCCTACGAGCAGTACTTC.

The chain links TRBV15 to TRBJ1-1; D is undetermined. The CDR3 covers 13 residues. Trimming took off 1 base at V and 4 bases at J, with 7 bases between the two ends. Germline V gene lookup returns CDR1 LNHNV and CDR2 YYDKDF (reference sequence). In DNA, the CDR3 is TGTGCCACCAGCAGAGTAGCTAGCACTGAAGCTTTCTTT. Translation gives CATSRVASTEAFF. Together with reference TRBV15 and TRBJ1-1, the CDR3 gives the full variable domain: DAMVIQNPRYQVTQFGKPVTLSCSQTLNHNVMYWYQQKSSQAPKLLFHYYDKDFNNEADTPDNFQSRRPNTSFCFLDIRSPGLGDTAMYLCATSRVASTEAFFGQGTRLTVV.

The chain couples TRBV6-1 to TRBJ1-6, with TRBD1 matching over 7 bases. The V gene's germline CDR1 is MNHNS and CDR2 SASEGT. There are 15 residues in the CDR3. J was trimmed by 7 bases and V by 8 bases; bases with no gene match: 11. The CDR3 sequence: CASRGGRSRNSPLHF. CDR3 nucleotides: TGTGCCAGCCGAGGGGGCAGGAGTCGAAATTCACCCCTCCACTTT.

This clonotype has more than one count but fewer than ten. The DNA of the CDR3 is TGTGCCAGCAGATTTGAGAGGACCTACACCTTC. The encoded protein is CASRFERTYTF. This chain links TRBV5-5 with TRBJ1-2; D is uncertain. Germline V gives CDR1 SGHKS, CDR2 YYEKEE (reference sequence). There are 11 residues in the CDR3. The V end lost 5 bases, the J end lost 10 bases, and 12 bases lay between the germline ends.